Listed below are T cell receptor beta chains from one sample, sequenced in a study of human T cells and chemical hapten exposure. MiXCR, applied by TCRdb to the RACE reads, yields one record per CDR3 protein. The sample yields over 35,000 distinct CDR3 sequences, roughly 10% seen once. Sequenced material: whole blood, taken in connection with sensitization to the hapten diphenylcyclopropenone (DPC). These TCRs come from a man between 25 and 39 years old with alopecia areata. Some clones in this sample may be carry-over from other donors' samples. The CDR3 runs from the conserved cysteine through the conserved F or W. Each record gives: V gene, D gene, CDR3 protein. The D gene is left open where the match is weak.

TRBV15	.	CATSRDRSQPQHF
TRBV28	.	CASRVGGEKLFF
TRBV5-1	.	CASSLDGQGHYGYTF
TRBV20-1	.	CSARGTSSYEQYF
TRBV25-1	TRBD1	CASSPGQGRSDGYTF
TRBV6-2/TRBV6-3	.	CASSYSQGNTEAFF
TRBV12-3/TRBV12-4	.	CASSLEARRGSGNTIYF
TRBV27	.	CASSLFLGDTEAFF
TRBV20-1	.	CSARDLGVSTDTQYF
TRBV7-8	TRBD1	CASRYSGQESYNSPLHF
TRBV2	.	CASSGRTARNSPLHF
TRBV6-6	.	CAGSRSGHSTDTQYF
TRBV6-6	TRBD2	CASTTAGFPYEQYF
TRBV20-1	.	CSAREPTLWAPLHF
TRBV6-2/TRBV6-3	TRBD1	CASSSQGYQPQHF
TRBV9	TRBD2	CASSAVGTKEFF
TRBV18	.	CASSPLAGAGSGANVLTF
TRBV5-1	.	CASSRAVSYNEQFF
TRBV4-1	.	CASSQANMGFVGDQPQHF
TRBV11-3	.	CATTDPLSTEAFF
TRBV6-1	.	CASSYLDEQFF
TRBV9	.	CASSVATLYGEQFF
TRBV29-1	.	CSVGTDSTADTQYF
TRBV9	.	CASSVGSGTDTQYF
TRBV3-1	.	CASSQVMGVGYNEQFF
TRBV7-9	.	CASSFATGPQETQYF